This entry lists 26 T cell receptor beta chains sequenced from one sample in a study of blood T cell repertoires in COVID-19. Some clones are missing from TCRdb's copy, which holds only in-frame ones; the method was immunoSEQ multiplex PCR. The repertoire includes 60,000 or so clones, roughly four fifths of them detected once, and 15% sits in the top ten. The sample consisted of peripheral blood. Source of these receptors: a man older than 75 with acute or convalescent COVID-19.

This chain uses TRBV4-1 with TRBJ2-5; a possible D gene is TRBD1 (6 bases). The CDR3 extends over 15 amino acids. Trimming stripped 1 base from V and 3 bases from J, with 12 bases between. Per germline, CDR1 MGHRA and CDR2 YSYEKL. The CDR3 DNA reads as TGCGCCAGCAGCCAAGTAGGACAGTCGGAAGAGACCCAGTACTTC. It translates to CASSQVGQSEETQYF.

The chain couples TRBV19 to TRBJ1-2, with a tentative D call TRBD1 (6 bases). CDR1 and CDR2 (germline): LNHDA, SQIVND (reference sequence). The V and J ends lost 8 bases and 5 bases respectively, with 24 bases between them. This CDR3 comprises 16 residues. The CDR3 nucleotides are TGTGCCAGTGAAAGTAGGGGACACGGTCAATCGTATGGCTACACCTTC. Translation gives CASESRGHGQSYGYTF.

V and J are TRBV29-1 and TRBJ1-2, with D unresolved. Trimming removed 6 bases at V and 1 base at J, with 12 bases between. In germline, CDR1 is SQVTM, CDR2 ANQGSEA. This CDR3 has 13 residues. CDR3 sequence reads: CSVERSFNYGYTF. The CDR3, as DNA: TGCAGCGTAGAGAGGAGTTTTAACTATGGCTACACCTTC.

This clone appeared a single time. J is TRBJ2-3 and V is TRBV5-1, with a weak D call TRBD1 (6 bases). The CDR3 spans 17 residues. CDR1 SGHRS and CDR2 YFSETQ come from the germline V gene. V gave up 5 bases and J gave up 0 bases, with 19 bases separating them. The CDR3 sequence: CASRLWGPGMSTDTQYF. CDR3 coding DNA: TGCGCCAGCAGGCTATGGGGGCCAGGGATGAGCACAGATACGCAGTATTTT.

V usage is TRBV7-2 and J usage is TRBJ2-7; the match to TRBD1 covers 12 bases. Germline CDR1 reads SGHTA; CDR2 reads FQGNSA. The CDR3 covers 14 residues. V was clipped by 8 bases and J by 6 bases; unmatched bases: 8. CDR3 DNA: TGTGCCAGCGGGACAGGGGGCAGAATTTCCGAGCAGTACTTC. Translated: CASGTGGRISEQYF.

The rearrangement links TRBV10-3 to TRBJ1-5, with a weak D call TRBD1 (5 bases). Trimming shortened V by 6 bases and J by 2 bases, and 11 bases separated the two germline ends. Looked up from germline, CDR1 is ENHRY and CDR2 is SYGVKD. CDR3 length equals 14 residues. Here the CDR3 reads CAIRAAGGNQPQHF. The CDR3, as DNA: TGTGCCATCAGGGCCGCGGGGGGCAATCAGCCCCAGCATTTT.

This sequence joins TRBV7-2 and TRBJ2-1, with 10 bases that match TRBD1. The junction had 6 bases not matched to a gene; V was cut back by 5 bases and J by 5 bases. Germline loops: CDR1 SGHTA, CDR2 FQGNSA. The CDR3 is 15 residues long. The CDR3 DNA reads TGTGCCAGCAGCCCAGACAGGGGGCCTCACAATGAGCAGTTCTTC. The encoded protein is CASSPDRGPHNEQFF.

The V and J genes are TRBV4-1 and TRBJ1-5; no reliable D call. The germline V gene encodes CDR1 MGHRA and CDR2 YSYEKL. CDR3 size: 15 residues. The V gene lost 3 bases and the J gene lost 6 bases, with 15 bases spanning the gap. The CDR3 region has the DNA TGCGCCAGCAGCCACAGGACTGACGGACTTCAGCCCCAGCATTTT. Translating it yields CASSHRTDGLQPQHF.

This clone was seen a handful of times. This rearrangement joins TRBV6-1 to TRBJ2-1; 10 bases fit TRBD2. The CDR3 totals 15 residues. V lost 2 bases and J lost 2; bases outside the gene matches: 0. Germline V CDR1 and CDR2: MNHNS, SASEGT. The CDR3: CASSESGGAYNEQFF. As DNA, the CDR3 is TGTGCCAGCAGTGAAAGCGGGGGGGCCTACAATGAGCAGTTCTTC.

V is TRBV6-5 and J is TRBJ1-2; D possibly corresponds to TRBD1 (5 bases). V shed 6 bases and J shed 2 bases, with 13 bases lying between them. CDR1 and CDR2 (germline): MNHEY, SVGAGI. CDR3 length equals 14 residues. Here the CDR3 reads CASRAQGSNYGYTF. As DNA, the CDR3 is TGTGCCAGCAGAGCGCAGGGTTCGAACTATGGCTACACCTTC.

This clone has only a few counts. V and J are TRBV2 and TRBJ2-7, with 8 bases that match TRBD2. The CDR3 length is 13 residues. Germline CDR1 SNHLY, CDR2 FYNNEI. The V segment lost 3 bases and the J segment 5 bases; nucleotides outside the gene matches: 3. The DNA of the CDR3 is TGTGCCAGCAGTGACGGACTAGCCGACGAGCAGTACTTC. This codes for CASSDGLADEQYF.

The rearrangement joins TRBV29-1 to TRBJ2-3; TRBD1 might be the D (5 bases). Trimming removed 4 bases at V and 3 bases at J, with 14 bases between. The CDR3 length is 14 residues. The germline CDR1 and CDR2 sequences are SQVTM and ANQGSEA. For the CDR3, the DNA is TGCAGCGTTGGGGGCAGAGTTAGTACAGATACGCAGTATTTT. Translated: CSVGGRVSTDTQYF.

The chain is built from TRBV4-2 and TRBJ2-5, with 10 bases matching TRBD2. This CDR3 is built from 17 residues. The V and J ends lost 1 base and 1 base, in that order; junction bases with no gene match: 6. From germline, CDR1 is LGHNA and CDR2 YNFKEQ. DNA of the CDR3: TGTGCCAGCAGCCAAGGAGTCCAGCGGGGGGGCCAAGAGACCCAGTACTTC. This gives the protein CASSQGVQRGGQETQYF.

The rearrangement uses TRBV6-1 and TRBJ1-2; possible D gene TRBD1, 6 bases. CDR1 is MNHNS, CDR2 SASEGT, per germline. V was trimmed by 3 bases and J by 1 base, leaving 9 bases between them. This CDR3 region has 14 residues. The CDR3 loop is CASSDAGVNYGYTF. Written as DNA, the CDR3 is TGTGCCAGCAGTGATGCAGGGGTTAACTATGGCTACACCTTC.

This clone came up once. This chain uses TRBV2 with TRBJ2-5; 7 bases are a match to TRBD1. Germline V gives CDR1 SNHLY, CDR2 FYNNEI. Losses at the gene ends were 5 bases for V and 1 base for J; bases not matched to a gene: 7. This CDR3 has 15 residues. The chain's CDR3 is CASSPQGPLQETQYF. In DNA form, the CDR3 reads TGTGCCAGCAGTCCACAGGGGCCACTCCAAGAGACCCAGTACTTC.

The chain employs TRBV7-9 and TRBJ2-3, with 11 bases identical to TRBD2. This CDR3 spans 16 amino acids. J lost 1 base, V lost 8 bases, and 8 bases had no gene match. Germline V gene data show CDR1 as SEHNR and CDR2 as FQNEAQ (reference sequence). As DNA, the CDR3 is TGTGCCAGCTCTACTAGCGGGGGTCGGGGCACAGATACGCAGTATTTT. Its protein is CASSTSGGRGTDTQYF.

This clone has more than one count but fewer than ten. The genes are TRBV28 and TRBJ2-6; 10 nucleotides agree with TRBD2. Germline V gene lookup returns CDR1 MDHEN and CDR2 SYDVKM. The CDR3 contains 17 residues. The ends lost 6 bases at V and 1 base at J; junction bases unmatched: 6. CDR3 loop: CASRTSGTSSGANVLTF. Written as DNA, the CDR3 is TGTGCCAGCAGAACTAGCGGGACTTCGTCTGGGGCCAACGTCCTGACTTTC.

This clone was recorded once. CDR3 loop: CATSDFTSRGPRHTEAFF. In DNA, the CDR3 is TGTGCCACCAGTGATTTTACCTCGCGGGGACCCAGGCATACTGAAGCTTTCTTT. The rearrangement uses TRBV24-1 and TRBJ1-1, with D possibly TRBD1 on 5 matching bases. The CDR3 extends over 18 amino acids. In germline, CDR1 is KGHDR, CDR2 SFDVKD. Deletions cut 1 base from V and 5 bases from J, with 22 bases between.

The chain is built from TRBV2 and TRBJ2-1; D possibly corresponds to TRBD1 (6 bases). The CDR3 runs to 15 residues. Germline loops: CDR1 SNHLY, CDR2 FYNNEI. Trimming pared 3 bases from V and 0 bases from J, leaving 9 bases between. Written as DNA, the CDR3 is TGTGCCAGCAGTGACGTCAGGGGCTCCTACAATGAGCAGTTCTTC. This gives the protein CASSDVRGSYNEQFF.

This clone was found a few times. DNA for the CDR3: TGCGCCAGCAGCCAGGGAGTTGGAGTTCCGACCCAGTACTTC. Translating it yields CASSQGVGVPTQYF. J is TRBJ2-5 and V is TRBV4-1; D is perhaps TRBD2 (5 bases). V lost 3 bases, J lost 7 bases, and 15 bases lay in between. Germline CDR1 is MGHRA and CDR2 is YSYEKL. The CDR3 is made up of 14 amino acids.

The chain's CDR3 is CASSLSLAGTDTQYF. The CDR3 DNA reads TGTGCCAGCAGCCTTTCACTAGCAGGGACAGATACGCAGTATTTT. This chain uses TRBV3-1 (or the pseudogene TRBV3-2) with TRBJ2-3, with D possibly being TRBD2 (6 bases). The V gene lost 4 bases and the J gene lost 3 bases, with 14 bases spanning the gap. Germline lookup yields CDR1 LGHDT and CDR2 YNNKEL (reference sequence). This CDR3 comprises 15 residues.

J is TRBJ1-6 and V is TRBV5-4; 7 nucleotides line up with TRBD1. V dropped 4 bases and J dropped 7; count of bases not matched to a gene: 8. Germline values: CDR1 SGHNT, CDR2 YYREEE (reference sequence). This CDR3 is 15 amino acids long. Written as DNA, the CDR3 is TGTGCCAGCAGCACTAACAGGGGACCGAATTCACCCCTCCACTTT. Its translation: CASSTNRGPNSPLHF.

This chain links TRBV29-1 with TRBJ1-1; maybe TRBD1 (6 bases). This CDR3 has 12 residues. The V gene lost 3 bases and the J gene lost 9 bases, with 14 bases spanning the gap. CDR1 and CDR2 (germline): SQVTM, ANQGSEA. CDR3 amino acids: CSVERGGGQAFF. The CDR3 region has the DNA TGCAGCGTTGAGCGAGGGGGGGGACAAGCTTTCTTT. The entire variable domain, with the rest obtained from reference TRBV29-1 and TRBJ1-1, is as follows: SAVISQKPSRDICQRGTSLTIQCQVDSQVTMMFWYRQQPGQSLTLIATANQGSEATYESGFVIDKFPISRPNLTFSTLTVSNMSPEDSSIYLCSVERGGGQAFFGQGTRLTVV.

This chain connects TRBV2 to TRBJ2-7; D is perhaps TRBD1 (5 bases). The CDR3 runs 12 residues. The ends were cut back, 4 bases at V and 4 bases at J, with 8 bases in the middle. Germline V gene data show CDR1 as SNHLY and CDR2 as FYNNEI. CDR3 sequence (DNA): TGTGCCAGCAGTGTTTCAGGGTACGAGCAGTACTTC. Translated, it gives CASSVSGYEQYF. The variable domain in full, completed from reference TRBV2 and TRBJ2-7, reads EPEVTQTPSHQVTQMGQEVILRCVPISNHLYFYWYRQILGQKVEFLVSFYNNEISEKSEIFDDQFSVERPDGSNFTLKIRSTKLEDSAMYFCASSVSGYEQYFGPGTRLTVT.

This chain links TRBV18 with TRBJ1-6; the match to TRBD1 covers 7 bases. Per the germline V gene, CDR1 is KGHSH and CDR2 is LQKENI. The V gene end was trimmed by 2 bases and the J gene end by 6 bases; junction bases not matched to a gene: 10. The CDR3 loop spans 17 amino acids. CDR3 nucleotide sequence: TGTGCCAGCTCACCAAATAGGGCGACAGGGCCTAATTCACCCCTCCACTTT. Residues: CASSPNRATGPNSPLHF.

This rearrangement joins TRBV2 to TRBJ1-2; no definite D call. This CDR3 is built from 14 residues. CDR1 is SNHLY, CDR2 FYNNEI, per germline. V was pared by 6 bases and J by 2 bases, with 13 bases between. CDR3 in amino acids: CASRDLARNYGYTF. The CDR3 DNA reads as TGTGCCAGCAGGGATCTAGCCAGGAACTATGGCTACACCTTC.